The 9 T cell receptor beta chains presented below share a single source sample, sequenced in a study of cytomegalovirus exposure and HLA in healthy donors. It was with 60 Vbeta and 13 Jbeta primers that the PCR ran. The table came from immunoSEQ multiplex PCR; TCRdb's copy has only in-frame clones and leaves some out. Among around 130,000 clones listed, approximately 8.7% were seen once. The sequenced sample was PBMCs. The receptors here all came from a man aged 35-49 years in good health and CMV-seronegative.

This clone was picked up a small number of times. The CDR3 DNA is TGTGCCAGCAAATCCGGGACAGGGCCCACCGGGGAGCTGTTTTTT. Its translation is CASKSGTGPTGELFF. The V call is TRBV5-4, the J call TRBJ2-2, with 9 positions matching TRBD1. J gave up 4 bases and V 6 bases, and 7 bases lay outside the gene matches. The CDR3 runs 15 residues. Germline V gene data show CDR1 as SGHNT and CDR2 as YYREEE (reference sequence).

This clone was counted between two and nine times. The J gene is TRBJ2-2, the V gene TRBV15; 7 nucleotides agree with TRBD1. The CDR3 is 14 residues long. Trimming cost V 11 bases and J 1 base; bases outside gene matches: 7. The V gene's germline CDR1 is LNHNV and CDR2 YYDKDF (reference sequence). This CDR3 is CAVAQGENTGELFF. CDR3 DNA: TGTGCCGTCGCGCAGGGGGAGAACACCGGGGAGCTGTTTTTT.

The chain carries TRBV27 and TRBJ2-3; D is possibly TRBD2 (5 bases). The CDR3 runs 15 residues. V lost 6 bases to trimming and J lost 0 bases, with 13 bases between them. The germline V gene encodes CDR1 MNHEY and CDR2 SMNVEV (reference sequence). For the CDR3, the DNA is TGTGCCAGCAGCCCGGACGGACTGAGCACAGATACGCAGTATTTT. It codes for CASSPDGLSTDTQYF.

CDR3 amino acids: CASSGTPGGSGANVLTF. In nucleotides, the CDR3 is TGCGCCAGCAGCGGGACCCCAGGGGGATCTGGGGCCAACGTCCTGACTTTC. V is TRBV5-1 and J is TRBJ2-6, with TRBD1 matching over 7 bases. V lost 4 bases to trimming and J lost 1 base; unmatched junction nucleotides: 8. The CDR3 length is 17 residues. The germline V gene has CDR1 SGHRS and CDR2 YFSETQ. Full variable domain (remainder filled in from reference TRBV5-1 and TRBJ2-6): KAGVTQTPRYLIKTRGQQVTLSCSPISGHRSVSWYQQTPGQGLQFLFEYFSETQRNKGNFPGRFSGRQFSNSRSEMNVSTLELGDSALYLCASSGTPGGSGANVLTFGAGSRLTVL.

The chain carries TRBV19 and TRBJ2-5; TRBD1 matches at 9 bases. The germline V gene encodes CDR1 LNHDA and CDR2 SQIVND (reference sequence). The CDR3 length is 14 residues. The V segment lost 6 bases and the J segment 4 bases; nucleotides outside the gene matches: 6. The CDR3: CASSQRTGAETQYF. The CDR3 bases are TGTGCCAGTAGCCAGAGGACAGGGGCAGAGACCCAGTACTTC.

This chain links TRBV19 with TRBJ1-1, with D perhaps matching TRBD1 (5 bases). Germline lookup yields CDR1 LNHDA and CDR2 SQIVND (reference sequence). V was cut by 9 bases and J by 0 bases, with 20 bases left in between. This CDR3 spans 16 amino acids. Here the CDR3 DNA reads TGTGCCAGCTATTCCGGGGGACCATTCATGAACACTGAAGCTTTCTTT. Its translation is CASYSGGPFMNTEAFF.

This clone turned up a few times. The V call is TRBV30, the J call TRBJ1-2, with unresolved D. Germline CDR1 reads GTSNPN; CDR2 reads SVGIG (reference sequence). The CDR3 covers 12 residues. Trimming stripped 4 bases from V and 0 bases from J, with 6 bases between. In DNA, the CDR3 is TGTGCCTGGACAGGCTCTAACTATGGCTACACCTTC. Its translation: CAWTGSNYGYTF.

The V gene is TRBV15, the J gene TRBJ2-7, with 7 bases identical to TRBD2. The junction had 4 bases not matched to a gene; V was cut back by 5 bases and J by 6 bases. Germline V gene data show CDR1 as LNHNV and CDR2 as YYDKDF (reference sequence). The CDR3 has 12 amino acids. CDR3 in DNA: TGTGCCACCAGCGGTTGGGGGGGCGAGCAGTACTTC. It is translated as CATSGWGGEQYF.

This clone occurred a few times. This rearrangement joins TRBV5-6 to TRBJ2-7, with D possibly TRBD1 on 6 matching bases. The CDR3 covers 14 residues. Germline values: CDR1 SGHDT, CDR2 YYEEEE. The ends were cut back, 6 bases at V and 2 bases at J, with 15 bases in the middle. The CDR3 coding sequence is TGTGCCAGCACCGTAGGGGGAAGCGCCTACGAGCAGTACTTC. Protein product: CASTVGGSAYEQYF.